Sequencing of this T cell receptor beta chain was carried out in a study of T cells in Graves' hyperthyroidism and ophthalmopathy. Amplification yielded TCR beta CDR3 regions, with RNA transcripts as the source. A first-round RT-PCR of the TCR CDR3 used the HTBI primer set. TCRdb processed the multiplex PCR reads anew with MiXCR; each CDR3 protein has one entry. Counted here are approximately 610,000 distinct CDR3 sequences, roughly 15% occurring once; the ten biggest clones make up around 4%. Ten or more counts support this clonotype. A NOSPECS grade of at least 4, a Clinical Activity Score of at least 3 and duration under 3 months were recorded in ophthalmopathy patients. The germline gives CDR1 SNHLY, CDR2 FYNNEI. CDR3 length: 13 amino acids. V was clipped by 7 bases and J by 6 bases; unmatched bases: 6.

The source is a woman in her thirties or forties with Graves' ophthalmopathy. The chain recombines TRBV2 with TRBJ1-2; 9 nucleotides match TRBD1. Sequencing was carried out using blood. The CDR3 region is CASMEDRGHGYTF. In DNA, the CDR3 is TGTGCCAGCATGGAGGACAGGGGACATGGCTACACCTTC.